This is a list of T cell receptor beta chains from one sample in a study of blood T cell repertoires in COVID-19. Using immunoSEQ multiplex PCR, the repertoire was profiled, and TCRdb retains in-frame clones only, with some absent. The sample has 200,000 to 250,000 clones; 70% to 85% are singletons. The specimen was PBMCs or T cells enriched from blood (not recorded which). The receptors here all came from a man aged 60 to 75 who had recovered from COVID-19. CDR3s include the opening cysteine and the closing phenylalanine or tryptophan. Fields, in order: CDR3 protein, CDR3 DNA, V gene, clone size, D gene, J gene. A D gene is named only where the DNA matches it firmly. The listing skips clone size in some rows; elsewhere it reads once, few, many or a size class.

CASSLMGASGTEAFF	TGTGCCAGCAGTTTGATGGGGGCGTCGGGCACTGAAGCTTTCTTT	TRBV6-6	.	.	TRBJ1-1
CASSRRGAHYGYTF	TGTGCCAGCAGCCGGAGGGGCGCCCACTATGGCTACACCTTC	TRBV14	.	.	TRBJ1-2
CASSQTGLPVYEQYF	TGCGCCAGCAGCCAGACGGGACTCCCCGTCTACGAGCAGTACTTC	TRBV4-3	.	.	TRBJ2-7
CASSAGQEHSPLHF	TGCGCCAGCAGCGCCGGACAGGAACATTCACCCCTCCACTTT	TRBV5-1	.	TRBD1	TRBJ1-6
CASSPRPSGGAGELFF	TGTGCCAGCAGCCCGAGACCTAGCGGGGGGGCCGGGGAGCTGTTTTTT	TRBV7-2	.	TRBD2	TRBJ2-2
CASRETGFHEQYF	TGTGCCAGTAGAGAGACAGGGTTCCACGAGCAGTACTTC	TRBV19	.	TRBD1	TRBJ2-7
CASSDLLTGYEQYF	TGTGCCAGCAGCGATCTGCTGACAGGGTACGAGCAGTACTTC	TRBV2	.	TRBD1	TRBJ2-7
CASSSPPQGATYNEQFF	TGTGCCAGCAGCTCCCCCCCTCAGGGGGCTACCTACAATGAGCAGTTCTTC	TRBV11-3	.	TRBD1	TRBJ2-1
CASSVSRGTIYF	TGTGCCAGCAGCGTAAGTCGCGGCACCATATATTTT	TRBV9	.	.	TRBJ1-3
CASSQGGRAVNTEAFF	TGCGCCAGCAGCCAAGGTGGGAGGGCTGTGAACACTGAAGCTTTCTTT	TRBV4-3	.	.	TRBJ1-1
CATSRNGQLNQPQHF	TGTGCCACCAGCAGGAATGGACAGCTCAATCAGCCCCAGCATTTT	TRBV15	.	.	TRBJ1-5
CASSYGGGAYNEQFF	TGTGCCAGCAGTTACGGGGGGGGAGCCTACAATGAGCAGTTCTTC	TRBV6-5	.	TRBD2	TRBJ2-1
CASSQERGISTDTQYF	TGTGCCAGCAGCCAGGAGCGGGGTATTAGCACAGATACGCAGTATTTT	TRBV5-6	.	TRBD2	TRBJ2-3
CSVAPGRTEAFF	TGCAGCGTTGCGCCTGGGCGCACTGAAGCTTTCTTT	TRBV29-1	few	.	TRBJ1-1
CASSQGTPNTEAFF	TGTGCCAGCAGCCAAGGGACACCGAACACTGAAGCTTTCTTT	TRBV3-1/TRBV3-2	once	.	TRBJ1-1
CSVESQGAINYGYTF	TGCAGCGTTGAATCACAGGGGGCGATTAACTATGGCTACACCTTC	TRBV29-1	.	TRBD1	TRBJ1-2
CASSQILGQANQPQHF	TGTGCCAGCAGCCAAATTTTGGGGCAGGCCAATCAGCCCCAGCATTTT	TRBV16	.	.	TRBJ1-5
CASSEIPMNTEAFF	TGTGCCAGCAGCGAGATCCCAATGAACACTGAAGCTTTCTTT	TRBV7-9	.	.	TRBJ1-1
CASSTPDRGYGYTF	TGTGCCAGCAGCACCCCCGATCGGGGGTATGGCTACACCTTC	TRBV5-6	.	.	TRBJ1-2
CSAQLQETQYF	TGCAGTGCCCAGTTGCAGGAGACCCAGTACTTC	TRBV20-1	.	.	TRBJ2-5
CASREGRSGELFF	TGTGCCAGCAGGGAGGGTAGGTCCGGGGAGCTGTTTTTT	TRBV6-5	.	.	TRBJ2-2
CASSSDTHNQPQHF	TGTGCCAGCAGCTCAGACACGCACAATCAGCCCCAGCATTTT	TRBV7-8	.	.	TRBJ1-5
CASSLSDRAADF	TGTGCCAGCAGCTTGAGTGACAGGGCGGCCGACTTC	TRBV5-8	.	TRBD1	TRBJ2-5
CASSFRQGFTDTQYF	TGTGCCAGCAGCTTCCGACAGGGATTTACAGATACGCAGTATTTT	TRBV5-8	.	TRBD1	TRBJ2-3
CASSFRREQYF	TGTGCCAGCAGCTTTAGGCGGGAGCAGTACTTC	TRBV5-6	few	.	TRBJ2-7
CATGGRAGGELFF	TGTGCCACAGGGGGTAGGGCTGGCGGGGAGCTGTTTTTT	TRBV7-3	.	TRBD1	TRBJ2-2
CASSLATGSTDTQYF	TGTGCCAGCAGCTTAGCGACAGGGAGCACAGATACGCAGTATTTT	TRBV7-2	once	TRBD1	TRBJ2-3
CASSYGRGVAFF	TGTGCCAGCAGTTACGGCAGGGGAGTTGCTTTCTTT	TRBV6-5	.	.	TRBJ1-1
CASSPPGLAGGDTQYF	TGTGCCAGCTCACCACCTGGTCTAGCGGGGGGAGATACGCAGTATTTT	TRBV18	.	TRBD2	TRBJ2-3
CASSQEGTGTDTQYF	TGCGCCAGCAGCCAAGAAGGGACAGGCACAGATACGCAGTATTTT	TRBV4-1	.	TRBD1	TRBJ2-3
CASTFYTGGEKLFF	TGTGCCAGCACCTTTTACACAGGGGGCGAAAAACTGTTTTTT	TRBV5-6	.	TRBD1	TRBJ1-4
CASSLLMNTEAFF	TGTGCCAGCAGCTTATTAATGAACACTGAAGCTTTCTTT	TRBV11-3	.	.	TRBJ1-1
CASSSQSGLAGRNEQFF	TGTGCCAGCAGCTCACAATCGGGACTAGCGGGGCGCAATGAGCAGTTCTTC	TRBV5-8	once	TRBD2	TRBJ2-1
CASSAPQTGASLNYGYTF	TGTGCCAGCAGCGCTCCTCAGACAGGGGCATCCCTTAACTATGGCTACACCTTC	TRBV2	.	TRBD1	TRBJ1-2
CASSPRGGGYTF	TGTGCCAGCAGTCCCAGGGGTGGAGGCTACACCTTC	TRBV6-2/TRBV6-3	.	.	TRBJ1-2
CASSLYRESTEAFF	TGTGCCAGCAGTCTATACAGGGAGAGCACTGAAGCTTTCTTT	TRBV6-5	.	.	TRBJ1-1
CASSPRGSGEQETQYF	TGTGCTAGCAGCCCCCGCGGGTCCGGGGAACAAGAGACCCAGTACTTC	TRBV7-7	.	.	TRBJ2-5
CASSPRTSSYEQYF	TGCGCCAGCAGCCCAAGGACTAGTTCCTACGAGCAGTACTTC	TRBV5-1	.	TRBD2	TRBJ2-7
CASSQDGTVEAFF	TGCGCCAGCAGCCAAGATGGGACAGTTGAAGCTTTCTTT	TRBV4-3	.	TRBD1	TRBJ1-1
CASSQDLDRDRGLARTF	TGCGCCAGCAGCCAAGATTTGGATAGGGACAGGGGGCTCGCTCGAACCTTC	TRBV4-3	.	TRBD1	TRBJ1-2
CASRLQGHYNSPLHF	TGTGCCAGCAGACTGCAAGGACACTATAATTCACCCCTCCACTTT	TRBV2	.	.	TRBJ1-6
CASSQGNRVSGNTIYF	TGCGCCAGCAGCCAAGGAAACAGGGTCTCTGGAAACACCATATATTTT	TRBV4-1	few	.	TRBJ1-3
CASSLRAGASGYTF	TGTGCCAGCAGCTTAAGGGCAGGGGCGAGTGGCTACACCTTC	TRBV7-8	.	.	TRBJ1-2
CASSHDRGANEKLFF	TGTGCCAGCAGCCACGACAGGGGTGCTAATGAAAAACTGTTTTTT	TRBV7-2	.	TRBD1	TRBJ1-4
CASSKRTGAQNTEAFF	TGTGCCAGCAGCAAACGGACAGGGGCCCAGAACACTGAAGCTTTCTTT	TRBV7-9	.	TRBD1	TRBJ1-1
CASSFDGNYGYTF	TGTGCCAGCAGCTTTGACGGGAACTATGGCTACACCTTC	TRBV7-3	.	.	TRBJ1-2
CASTRDSFSGNTIYF	TGTGCCAGTACTCGGGACTCCTTCTCTGGAAACACCATATATTTT	TRBV19	.	.	TRBJ1-3
CASSEKAGETSGEQFF	TGCGCCAGCAGCGAAAAGGCCGGAGAGACAAGCGGTGAGCAGTTCTTC	TRBV5-1	.	.	TRBJ2-1
CASNLGGGRTDTQYF	TGTGCCAGCAACCTCGGCGGGGGCCGCACAGATACGCAGTATTTT	TRBV11-3	.	.	TRBJ2-3
CASSSDAGQGAKKLFF	TGTGCCAGCAGCTCCGACGCGGGACAGGGGGCCAAAAAACTGTTTTTT	TRBV7-9	few	TRBD1	TRBJ1-4
CASSTGQGSYGYTF	TGCGCCAGCAGCACCGGACAGGGGAGCTATGGCTACACCTTC	TRBV5-1	.	TRBD1	TRBJ1-2
CATSRGVGSEQYF	TGTGCCACCAGCAGAGGGGTAGGGAGCGAGCAGTACTTC	TRBV15	.	.	TRBJ2-7
CASSRSSGSYEQYF	TGCGCCAGCAGCCGGAGTAGCGGGTCCTACGAGCAGTACTTC	TRBV4-3	.	TRBD2	TRBJ2-7
CASSQDPRQPQHF	TGTGCCAGCAGCCAAGATCCACGGCAGCCCCAGCATTTT	TRBV3-1/TRBV3-2	few	.	TRBJ1-5
CASSYSARGTYEQYF	TGTGCCAGCAGTTACTCGGCGCGGGGAACCTACGAGCAGTACTTC	TRBV6-2/TRBV6-3	.	.	TRBJ2-7